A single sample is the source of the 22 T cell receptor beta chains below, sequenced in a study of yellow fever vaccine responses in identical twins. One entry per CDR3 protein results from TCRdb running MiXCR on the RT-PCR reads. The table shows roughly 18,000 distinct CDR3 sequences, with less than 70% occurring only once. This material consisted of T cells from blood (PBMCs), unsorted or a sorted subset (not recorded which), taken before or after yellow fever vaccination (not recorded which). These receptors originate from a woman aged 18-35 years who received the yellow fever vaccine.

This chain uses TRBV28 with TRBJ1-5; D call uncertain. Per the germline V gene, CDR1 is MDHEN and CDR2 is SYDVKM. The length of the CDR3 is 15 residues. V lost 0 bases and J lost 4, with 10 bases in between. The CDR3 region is CASSLWDSWNQPQHF. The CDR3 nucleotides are TGTGCCAGCAGTTTATGGGATTCATGGAATCAGCCCCAGCATTTT.

The DNA for the CDR3 is TGCAGCGTTGAAAAGTCGCTAGCGGTCTACAATGAGCAGTTCTTC. It codes for CSVEKSLAVYNEQFF. The chain recombines TRBV29-1 with TRBJ2-1; 7 bases map to TRBD2. CDR3 length equals 15 residues. Germline V gene data show CDR1 as SQVTM and CDR2 as ANQGSEA. With V trimmed by 2 bases and J by 3 bases, 7 bases remained unmatched.

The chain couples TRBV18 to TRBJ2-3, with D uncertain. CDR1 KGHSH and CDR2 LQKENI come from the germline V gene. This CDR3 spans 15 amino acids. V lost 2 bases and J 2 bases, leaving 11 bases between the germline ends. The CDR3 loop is CASSPSGYNTDTQYF. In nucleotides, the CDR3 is TGTGCCAGCTCACCATCAGGATATAACACAGATACGCAGTATTTT.

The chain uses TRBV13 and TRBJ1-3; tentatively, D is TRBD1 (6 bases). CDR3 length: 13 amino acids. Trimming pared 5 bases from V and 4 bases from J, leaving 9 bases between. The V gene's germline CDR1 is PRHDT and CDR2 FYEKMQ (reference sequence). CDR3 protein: CASSTGLGNTIYF. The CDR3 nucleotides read TGTGCCAGCAGCACAGGGCTGGGAAACACCATATATTTT.

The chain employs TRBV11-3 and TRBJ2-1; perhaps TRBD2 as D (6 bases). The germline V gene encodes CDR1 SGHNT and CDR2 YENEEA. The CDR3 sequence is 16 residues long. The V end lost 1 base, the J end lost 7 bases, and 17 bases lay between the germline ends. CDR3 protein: CASSLAGTGIWNEQFF. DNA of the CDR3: TGTGCCAGCAGCTTAGCAGGGACTGGAATCTGGAATGAGCAGTTCTTC.

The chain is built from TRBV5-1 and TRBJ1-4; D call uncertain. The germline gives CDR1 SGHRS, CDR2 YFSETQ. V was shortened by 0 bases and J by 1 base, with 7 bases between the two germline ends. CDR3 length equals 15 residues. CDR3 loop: CASSLEIGTNEKLFF. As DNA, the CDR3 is TGCGCCAGCAGCTTGGAGATAGGAACTAATGAAAAACTGTTTTTT.

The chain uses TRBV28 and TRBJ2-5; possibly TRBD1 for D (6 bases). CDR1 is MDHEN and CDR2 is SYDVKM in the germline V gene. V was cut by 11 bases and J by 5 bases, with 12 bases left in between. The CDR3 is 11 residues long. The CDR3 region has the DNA TGTGCCTCCCGGCAGGGGGAGACCCAGTACTTC. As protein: CASRQGETQYF.

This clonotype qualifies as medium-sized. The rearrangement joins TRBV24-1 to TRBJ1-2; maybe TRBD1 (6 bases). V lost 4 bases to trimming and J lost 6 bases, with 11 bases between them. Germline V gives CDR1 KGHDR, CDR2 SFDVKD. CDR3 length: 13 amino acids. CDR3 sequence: CATSESGGDGYTF. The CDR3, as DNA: TGTGCCACCAGTGAGTCCGGGGGCGATGGCTACACCTTC.

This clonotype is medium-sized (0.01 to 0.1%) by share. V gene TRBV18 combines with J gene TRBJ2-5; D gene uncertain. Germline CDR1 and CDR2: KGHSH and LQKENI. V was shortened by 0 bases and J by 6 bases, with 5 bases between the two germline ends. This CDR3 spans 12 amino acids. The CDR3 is CASSPPGQTQYF. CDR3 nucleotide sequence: TGTGCCAGCTCACCACCAGGACAGACCCAGTACTTC.

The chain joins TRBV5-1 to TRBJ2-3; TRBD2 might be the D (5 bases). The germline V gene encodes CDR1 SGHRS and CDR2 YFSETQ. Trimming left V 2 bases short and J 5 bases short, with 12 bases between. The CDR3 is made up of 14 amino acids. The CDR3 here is CASSFSRSGDTQYF. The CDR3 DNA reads TGCGCCAGCAGCTTTAGTAGGAGCGGAGATACGCAGTATTTT.

CDR3 sequence reads: CASSQTDMNTEAFF. DNA for the CDR3: TGTGCCAGCTCACAGACGGACATGAACACTGAAGCTTTCTTT. J is TRBJ1-1 and V is TRBV18; possibly TRBD1 for D (5 bases). The CDR3 has 14 residues. CDR1 and CDR2 (germline): KGHSH, LQKENI. With 4 bases removed from V and 0 bases from J, the gap between germline ends came to 9 bases.

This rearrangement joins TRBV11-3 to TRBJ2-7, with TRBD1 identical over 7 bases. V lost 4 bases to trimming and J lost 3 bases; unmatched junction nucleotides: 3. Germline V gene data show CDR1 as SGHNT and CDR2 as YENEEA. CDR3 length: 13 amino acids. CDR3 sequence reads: CASSSRDSYEQYF. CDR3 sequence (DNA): TGTGCCAGCAGCTCCCGGGACAGCTACGAGCAGTACTTC.

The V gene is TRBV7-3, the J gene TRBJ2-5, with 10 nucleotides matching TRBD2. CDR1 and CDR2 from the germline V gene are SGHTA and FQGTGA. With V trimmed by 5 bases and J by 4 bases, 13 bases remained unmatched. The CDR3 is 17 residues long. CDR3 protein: CASSPTSGVALAETQYF. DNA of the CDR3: TGTGCCAGCAGCCCTACTAGCGGGGTGGCCCTAGCAGAGACCCAGTACTTC.

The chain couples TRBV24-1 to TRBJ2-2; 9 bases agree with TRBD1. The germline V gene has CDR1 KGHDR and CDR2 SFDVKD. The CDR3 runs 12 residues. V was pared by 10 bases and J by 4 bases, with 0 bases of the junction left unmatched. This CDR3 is CATDRGTGELFF. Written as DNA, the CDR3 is TGTGCCACGGACAGGGGCACCGGGGAGCTGTTTTTT.

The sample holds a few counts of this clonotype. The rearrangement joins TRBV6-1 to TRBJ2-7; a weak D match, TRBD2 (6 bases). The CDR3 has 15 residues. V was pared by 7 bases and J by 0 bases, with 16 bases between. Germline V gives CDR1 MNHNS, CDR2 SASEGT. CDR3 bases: TGTGCCAGCAATAAGATCTCGCGGGGCTCCTACGAGCAGTACTTC. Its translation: CASNKISRGSYEQYF.

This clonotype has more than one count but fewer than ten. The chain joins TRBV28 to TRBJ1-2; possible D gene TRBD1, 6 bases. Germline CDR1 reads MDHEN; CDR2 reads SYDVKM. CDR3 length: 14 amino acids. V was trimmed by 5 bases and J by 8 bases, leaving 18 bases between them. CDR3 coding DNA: TGTGCCAGCAGTCCCCTTTCGTTACAGGGAGGCTACACCTTC. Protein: CASSPLSLQGGYTF.

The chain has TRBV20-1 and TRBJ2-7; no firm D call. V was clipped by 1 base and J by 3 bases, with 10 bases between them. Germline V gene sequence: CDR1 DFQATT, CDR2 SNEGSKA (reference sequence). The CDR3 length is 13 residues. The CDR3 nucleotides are TGCAGTGCTAGAGGAAGTCTAGACTACGAGCAGTACGTC. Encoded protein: CSARGSLDYEQYV.

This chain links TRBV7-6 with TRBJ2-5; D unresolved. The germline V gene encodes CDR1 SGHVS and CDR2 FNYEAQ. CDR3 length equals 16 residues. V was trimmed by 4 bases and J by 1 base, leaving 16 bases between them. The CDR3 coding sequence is TGTGCCAGCAGCTCCCTAGGAAGGACCGGCCAAGAGACCCAGTACTTC. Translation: CASSSLGRTGQETQYF.

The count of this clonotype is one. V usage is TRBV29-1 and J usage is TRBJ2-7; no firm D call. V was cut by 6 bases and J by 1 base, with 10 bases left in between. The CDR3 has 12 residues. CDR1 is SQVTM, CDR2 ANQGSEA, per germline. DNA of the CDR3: TGCAGCGTCCGGGCAGCTTCCTACGAGCAGTACTTC. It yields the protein CSVRAASYEQYF.

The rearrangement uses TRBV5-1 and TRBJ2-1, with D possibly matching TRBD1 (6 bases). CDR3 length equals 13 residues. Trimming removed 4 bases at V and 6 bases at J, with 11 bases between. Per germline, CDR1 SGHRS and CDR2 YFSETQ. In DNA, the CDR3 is TGCGCCAGCAGCATAGGACAGAGCAATGAGCAGTTCTTC. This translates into CASSIGQSNEQFF.

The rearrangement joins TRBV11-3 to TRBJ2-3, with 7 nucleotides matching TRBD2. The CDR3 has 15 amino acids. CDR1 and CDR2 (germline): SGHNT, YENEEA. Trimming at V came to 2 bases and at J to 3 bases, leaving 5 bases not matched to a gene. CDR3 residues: CASSLRAGFTDTQYF. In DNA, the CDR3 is TGTGCCAGCAGCTTACGAGCGGGGTTTACAGATACGCAGTATTTT.

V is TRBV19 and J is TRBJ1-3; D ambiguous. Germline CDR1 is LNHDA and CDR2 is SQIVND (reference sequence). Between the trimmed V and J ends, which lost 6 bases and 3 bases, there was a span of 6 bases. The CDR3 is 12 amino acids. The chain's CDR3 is CASRWSGNTIYF. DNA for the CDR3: TGTGCCAGTAGGTGGAGTGGAAACACCATATATTTT.